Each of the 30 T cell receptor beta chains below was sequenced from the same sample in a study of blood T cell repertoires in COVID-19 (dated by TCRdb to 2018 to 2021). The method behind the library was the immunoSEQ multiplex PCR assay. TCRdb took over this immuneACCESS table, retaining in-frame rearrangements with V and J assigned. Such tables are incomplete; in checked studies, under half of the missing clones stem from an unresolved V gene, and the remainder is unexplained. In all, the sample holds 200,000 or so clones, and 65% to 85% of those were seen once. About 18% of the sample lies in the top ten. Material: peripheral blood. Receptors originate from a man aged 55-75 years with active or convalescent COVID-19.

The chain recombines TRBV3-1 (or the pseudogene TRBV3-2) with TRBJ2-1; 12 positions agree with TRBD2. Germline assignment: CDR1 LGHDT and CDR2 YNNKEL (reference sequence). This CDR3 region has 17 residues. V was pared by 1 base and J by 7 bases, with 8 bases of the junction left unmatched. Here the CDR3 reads CASSQGLTSGRINEQFF. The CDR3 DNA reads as TGTGCCAGCAGCCAAGGCCTCACTAGCGGGAGGATAAATGAGCAGTTCTTC.

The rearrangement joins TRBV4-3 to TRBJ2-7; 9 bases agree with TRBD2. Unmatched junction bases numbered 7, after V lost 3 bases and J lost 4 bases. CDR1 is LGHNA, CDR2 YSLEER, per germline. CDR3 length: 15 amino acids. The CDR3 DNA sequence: TGCGCCAGCAGCCAGGGGAGCCTAGCGGGGTACGAGCAGTACTTC. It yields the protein CASSQGSLAGYEQYF.

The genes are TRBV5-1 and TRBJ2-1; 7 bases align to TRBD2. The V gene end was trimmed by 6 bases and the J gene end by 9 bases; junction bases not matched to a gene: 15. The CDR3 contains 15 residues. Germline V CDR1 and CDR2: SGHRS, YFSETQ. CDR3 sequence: CASKGFSAGEGEQFF. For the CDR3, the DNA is TGCGCCAGCAAGGGGTTTAGCGCGGGAGAAGGTGAGCAGTTCTTC.

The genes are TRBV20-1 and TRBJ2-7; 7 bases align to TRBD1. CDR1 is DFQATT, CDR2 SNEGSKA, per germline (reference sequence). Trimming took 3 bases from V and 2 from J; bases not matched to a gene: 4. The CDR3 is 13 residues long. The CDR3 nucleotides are TGCAGTGCTAGTACCGGGACAGCCTACGAGCAGTACTTC. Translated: CSASTGTAYEQYF.

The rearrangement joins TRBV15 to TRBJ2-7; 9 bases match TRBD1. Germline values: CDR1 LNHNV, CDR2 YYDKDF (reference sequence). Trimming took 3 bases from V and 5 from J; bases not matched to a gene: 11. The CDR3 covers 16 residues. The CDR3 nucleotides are TGTGCCACCAGCAGCTACCCCGGGACAGGGTGGGACGAGCAGTACTTC. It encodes CATSSYPGTGWDEQYF.

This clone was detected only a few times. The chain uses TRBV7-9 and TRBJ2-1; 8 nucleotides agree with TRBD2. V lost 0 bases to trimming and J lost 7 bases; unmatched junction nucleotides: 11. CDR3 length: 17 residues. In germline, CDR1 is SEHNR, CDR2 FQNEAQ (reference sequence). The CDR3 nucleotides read TGTGCCAGCAGCTTAGCGAGTCGCGGGAGGCCAAGAAATGAGCAGTTCTTC. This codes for CASSLASRGRPRNEQFF.

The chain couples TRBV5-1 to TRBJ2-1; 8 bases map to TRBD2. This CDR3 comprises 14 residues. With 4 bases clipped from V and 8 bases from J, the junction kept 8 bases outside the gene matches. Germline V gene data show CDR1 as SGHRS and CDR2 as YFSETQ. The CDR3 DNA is TGCGCCAGCAGCCTCCGGACTAGCACGGATGAGCAGTTCTTC. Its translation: CASSLRTSTDEQFF.

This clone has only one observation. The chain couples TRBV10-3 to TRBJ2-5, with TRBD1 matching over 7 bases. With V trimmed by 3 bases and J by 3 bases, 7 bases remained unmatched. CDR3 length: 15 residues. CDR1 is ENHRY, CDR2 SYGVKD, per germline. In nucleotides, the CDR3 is TGTGCCATCAGTGAAGTTTGGGACAGTAAAGAGACCCAGTACTTC. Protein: CAISEVWDSKETQYF.

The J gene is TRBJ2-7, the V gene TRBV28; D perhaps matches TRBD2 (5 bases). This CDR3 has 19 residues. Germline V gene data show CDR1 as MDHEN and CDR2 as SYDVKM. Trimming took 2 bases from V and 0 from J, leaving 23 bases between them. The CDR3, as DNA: TGTGCCAGCAGTTTAAGACCCGGAGGCGTAGCGCCGAGCTCCTACGAGCAGTACTTC. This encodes CASSLRPGGVAPSSYEQYF.

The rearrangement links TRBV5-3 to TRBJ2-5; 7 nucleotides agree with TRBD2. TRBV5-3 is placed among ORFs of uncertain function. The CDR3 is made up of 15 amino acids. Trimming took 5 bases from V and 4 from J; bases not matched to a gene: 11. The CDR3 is CARRWDLWGGETQYF. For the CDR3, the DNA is TGTGCCAGAAGGTGGGACCTCTGGGGGGGAGAGACCCAGTACTTC.

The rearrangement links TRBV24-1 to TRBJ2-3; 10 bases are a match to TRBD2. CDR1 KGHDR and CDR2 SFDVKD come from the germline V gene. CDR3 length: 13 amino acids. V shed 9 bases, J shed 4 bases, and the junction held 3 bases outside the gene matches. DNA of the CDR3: TGTGCCACCGGCGGGACTAGCGCAGATACGCAGTATTTT. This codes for CATGGTSADTQYF.

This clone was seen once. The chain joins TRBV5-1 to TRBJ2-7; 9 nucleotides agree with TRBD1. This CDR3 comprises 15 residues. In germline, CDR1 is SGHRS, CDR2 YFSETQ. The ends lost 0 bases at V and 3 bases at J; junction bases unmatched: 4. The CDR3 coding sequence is TGCGCCAGCAGCTTGGCCGGGACAGGGTTCTACGAGCAGTACTTC. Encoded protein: CASSLAGTGFYEQYF.

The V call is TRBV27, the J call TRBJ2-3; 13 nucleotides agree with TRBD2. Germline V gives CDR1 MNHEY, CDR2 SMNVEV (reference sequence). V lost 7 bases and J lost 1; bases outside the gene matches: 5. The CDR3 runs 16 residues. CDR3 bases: TGTGCCAGCACGGGACTAGCGGGGATCGGCACAGATACGCAGTATTTT. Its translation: CASTGLAGIGTDTQYF.

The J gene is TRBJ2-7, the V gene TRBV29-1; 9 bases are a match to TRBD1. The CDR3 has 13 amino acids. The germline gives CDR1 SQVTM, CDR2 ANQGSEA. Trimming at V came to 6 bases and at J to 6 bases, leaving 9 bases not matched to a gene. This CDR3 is CSVAGTGWGEQYF. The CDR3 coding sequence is TGCAGCGTAGCTGGGACAGGGTGGGGCGAGCAGTACTTC.

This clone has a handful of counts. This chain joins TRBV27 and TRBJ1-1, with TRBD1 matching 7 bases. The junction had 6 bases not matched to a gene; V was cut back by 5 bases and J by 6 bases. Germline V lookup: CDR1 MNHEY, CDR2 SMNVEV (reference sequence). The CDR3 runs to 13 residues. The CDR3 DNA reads TGTGCCAGCAGTGACAGGGTGGTTCCTGAAGCTTTCTTT. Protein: CASSDRVVPEAFF.

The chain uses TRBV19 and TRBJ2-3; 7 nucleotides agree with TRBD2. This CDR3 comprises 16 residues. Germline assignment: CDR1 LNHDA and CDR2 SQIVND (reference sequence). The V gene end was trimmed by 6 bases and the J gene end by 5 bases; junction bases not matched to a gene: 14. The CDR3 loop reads CASSLNQRDGVDTQYF. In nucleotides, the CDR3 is TGTGCCAGTAGCCTAAATCAGCGGGATGGTGTAGATACGCAGTATTTT.

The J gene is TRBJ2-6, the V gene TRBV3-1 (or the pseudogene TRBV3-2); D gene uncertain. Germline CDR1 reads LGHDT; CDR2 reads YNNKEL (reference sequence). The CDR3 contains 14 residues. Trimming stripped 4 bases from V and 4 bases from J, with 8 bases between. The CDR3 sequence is CASSPPVGANVLTF. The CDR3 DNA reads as TGTGCCAGCAGCCCGCCGGTAGGGGCCAACGTCCTGACTTTC.

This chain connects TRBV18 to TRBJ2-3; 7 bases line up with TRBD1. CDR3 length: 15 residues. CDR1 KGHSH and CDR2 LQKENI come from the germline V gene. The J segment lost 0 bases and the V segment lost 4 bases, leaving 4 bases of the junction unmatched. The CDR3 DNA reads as TGTGCCAGCTCACTGTTGACAGGGAGCACAGATACGCAGTATTTT. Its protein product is CASSLLTGSTDTQYF.

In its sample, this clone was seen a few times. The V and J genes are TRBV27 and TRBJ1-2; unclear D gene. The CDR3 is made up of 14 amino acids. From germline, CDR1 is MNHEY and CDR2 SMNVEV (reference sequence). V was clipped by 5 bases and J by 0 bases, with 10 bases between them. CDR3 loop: CASSSLQTNYGYTF. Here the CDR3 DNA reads TGTGCCAGCAGTAGCCTACAGACTAACTATGGCTACACCTTC.

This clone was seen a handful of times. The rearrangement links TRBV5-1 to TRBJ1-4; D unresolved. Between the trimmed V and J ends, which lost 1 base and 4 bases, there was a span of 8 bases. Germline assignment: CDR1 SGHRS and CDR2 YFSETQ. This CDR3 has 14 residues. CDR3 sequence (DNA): TGCGCCAGCAGCTTGCCCGGGATTAATGAAAAACTGTTTTTT. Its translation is CASSLPGINEKLFF.

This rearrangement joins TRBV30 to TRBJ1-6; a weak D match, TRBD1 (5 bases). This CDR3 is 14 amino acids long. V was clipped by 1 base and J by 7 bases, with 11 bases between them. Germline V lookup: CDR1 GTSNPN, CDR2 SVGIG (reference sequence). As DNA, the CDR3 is TGTGCCTGGAGTGCCAGGGTACTAAATTCACCCCTCCACTTT. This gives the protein CAWSARVLNSPLHF.

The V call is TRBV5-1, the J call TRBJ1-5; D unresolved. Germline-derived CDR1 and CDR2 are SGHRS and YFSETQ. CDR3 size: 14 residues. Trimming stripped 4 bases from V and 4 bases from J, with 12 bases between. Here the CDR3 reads CASSPLITNQPQHF. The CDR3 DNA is TGCGCCAGCAGCCCCCTCATTACTAATCAGCCCCAGCATTTT.

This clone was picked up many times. The CDR3 region is CASSPTATGTTYEQYF. The DNA of the CDR3 is TGTGCCAGCAGCCCCACGGCTACGGGAACCACCTACGAGCAGTACTTC. The chain uses TRBV4-2 and TRBJ2-7; tentative D call: TRBD2 (5 bases). Germline CDR1 is LGHNA and CDR2 is YNFKEQ. This CDR3 spans 16 amino acids. V lost 4 bases and J 2 bases, leaving 18 bases between the germline ends.

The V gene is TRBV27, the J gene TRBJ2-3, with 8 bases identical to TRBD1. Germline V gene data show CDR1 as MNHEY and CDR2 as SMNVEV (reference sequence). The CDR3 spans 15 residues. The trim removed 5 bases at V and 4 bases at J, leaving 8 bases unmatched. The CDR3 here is CASSQRTGWADTQYF. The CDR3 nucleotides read TGTGCCAGCAGTCAGCGGACAGGGTGGGCAGATACGCAGTATTTT.

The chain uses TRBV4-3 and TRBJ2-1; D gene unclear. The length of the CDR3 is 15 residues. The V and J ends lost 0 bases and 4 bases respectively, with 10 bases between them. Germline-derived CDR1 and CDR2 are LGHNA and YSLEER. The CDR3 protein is CASSQDVSVYNEQFF. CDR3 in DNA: TGCGCCAGCAGCCAAGATGTAAGCGTATACAATGAGCAGTTCTTC.

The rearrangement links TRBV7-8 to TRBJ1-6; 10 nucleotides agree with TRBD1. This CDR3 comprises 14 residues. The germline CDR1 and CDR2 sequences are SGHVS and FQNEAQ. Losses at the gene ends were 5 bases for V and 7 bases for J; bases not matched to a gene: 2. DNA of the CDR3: TGTGCCAGCAGCGCGGGACAGGGGAATTCACCCCTCCACTTT. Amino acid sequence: CASSAGQGNSPLHF. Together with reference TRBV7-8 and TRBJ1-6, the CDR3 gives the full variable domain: GAGVSQSPRYKVAKRGQDVALRCDPISGHVSLFWYQQALGQGPEFLTYFQNEAQLDKSGLPSDRFFAERPEGSVSTLKIQRTQQEDSAVYLCASSAGQGNSPLHFGNGTRLTVT.

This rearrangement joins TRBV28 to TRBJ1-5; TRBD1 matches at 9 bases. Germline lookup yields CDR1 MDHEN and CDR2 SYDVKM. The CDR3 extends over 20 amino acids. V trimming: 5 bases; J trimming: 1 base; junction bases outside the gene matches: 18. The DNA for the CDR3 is TGTGCCAGCAGTCCCGGGACAGGGAACACCCGCGCCTGGAGCAATCAGCCCCAGCATTTT. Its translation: CASSPGTGNTRAWSNQPQHF.

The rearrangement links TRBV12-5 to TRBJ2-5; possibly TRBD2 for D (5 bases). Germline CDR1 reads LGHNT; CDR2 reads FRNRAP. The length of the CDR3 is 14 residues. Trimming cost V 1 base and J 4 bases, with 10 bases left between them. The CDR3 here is CASGLGAAVETQYF. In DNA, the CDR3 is TGTGCTAGTGGTTTGGGGGCAGCGGTAGAGACCCAGTACTTC.

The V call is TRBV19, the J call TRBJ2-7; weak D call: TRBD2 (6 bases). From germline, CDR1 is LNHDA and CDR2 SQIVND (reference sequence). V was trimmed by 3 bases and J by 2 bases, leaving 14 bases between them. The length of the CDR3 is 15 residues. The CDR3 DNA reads TGTGCCAGTAGTATGGAGGGTTGGAACACCTACGAGCAGTACTTC. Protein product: CASSMEGWNTYEQYF.

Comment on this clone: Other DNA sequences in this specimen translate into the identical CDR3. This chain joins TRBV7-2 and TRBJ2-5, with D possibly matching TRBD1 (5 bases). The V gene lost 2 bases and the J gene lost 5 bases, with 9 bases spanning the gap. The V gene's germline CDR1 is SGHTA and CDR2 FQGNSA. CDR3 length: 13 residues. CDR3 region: CASSLRGLETQYF. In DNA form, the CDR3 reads TGTGCCAGCAGCTTAAGGGGTTTGGAGACCCAGTACTTC.